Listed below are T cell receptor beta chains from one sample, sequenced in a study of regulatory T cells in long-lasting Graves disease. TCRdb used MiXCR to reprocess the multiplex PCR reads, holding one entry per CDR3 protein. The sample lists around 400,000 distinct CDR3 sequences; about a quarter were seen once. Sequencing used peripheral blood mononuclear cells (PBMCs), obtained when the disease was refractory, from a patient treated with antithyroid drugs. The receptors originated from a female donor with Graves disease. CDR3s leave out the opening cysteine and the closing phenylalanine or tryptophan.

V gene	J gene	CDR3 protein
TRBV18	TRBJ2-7	ASSPRQGPEQY
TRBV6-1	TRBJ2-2	ASRPILGNRTGELF
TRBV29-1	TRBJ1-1	SVEGTVDGTEAF
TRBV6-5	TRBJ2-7	ASSYSGPWGSGSPHEQY
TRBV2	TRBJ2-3	ASRAFTSGEADTQY
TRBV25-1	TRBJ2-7	ASRATGTGGQY
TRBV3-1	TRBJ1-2	ASSPKLTWGQGDT
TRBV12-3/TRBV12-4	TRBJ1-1	ASSFLVGGTTEAF
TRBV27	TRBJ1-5	ASSLVKGTNQPQH
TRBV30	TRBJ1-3	ASQPGRGNTIY
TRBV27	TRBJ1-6	ASSPQGTAGSPLH
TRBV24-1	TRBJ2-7	ATRRHRDRGPYEPY
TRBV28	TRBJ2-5	ASSPPGRETQY
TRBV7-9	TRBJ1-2	ASSLSRFRGGYT